This passage covers 12 T cell receptor beta chains from one sample sequenced in a study of tumor and adjacent non-tumor tissue in lung cancer listed by TCRdb under 2018. RNA was extracted from bulk unsorted tissue and checked for quality with a NanoDrop ND-1000 and an Agilent 2100. For the normal lung samples, distant non-tumor tissue was collected more than 3 cm away from the tumor edge. Library method: multiplex PCR. The reads were generated on an Illumina HiSeq 2500. TCRbeta libraries were constructed through three rounds of nested PCR with primers (Table S4) according to protocols modified from ARM-PCR. TCRdb passed the public sequencing reads through fastp at Q25 and MiXCR, retaining productive beta sequences. Every entry covers one CDR3 protein and lists the most common genes and DNA from its rows. The sample table lists almost 75,000 distinct CDR3 sequences, around 65% of them with a count of one. The top ten hold 25% to 30% of the sample.

The sample comprised distant non-tumor lung tissue. Receptors originate from a woman between 45 and 60 years old with non-small cell lung cancer.

There are many counts of this clonotype. The chain carries TRBV20-1 and TRBJ2-6; 7 positions agree with TRBD1. This CDR3 has 17 amino acids. V lost 4 bases, J lost 0 bases, and 9 bases stayed unmatched. The V gene's germline CDR1 is DFQATT and CDR2 SNEGSKA (reference sequence). The CDR3 here is CSANGQDLNSGANVLTF. CDR3 sequence (DNA): TGCAGTGCTAACGGACAGGACCTGAACTCTGGGGCCAACGTCCTGACTTTC.

J is TRBJ1-6 and V is TRBV20-1; D possibly corresponds to TRBD1 (5 bases). With 2 bases removed from V and 13 bases from J, the gap between germline ends came to 18 bases. Germline CDR1 and CDR2: DFQATT and SNEGSKA (reference sequence). CDR3 size: 14 residues. The DNA of the CDR3 is TGCAGTGCTAGAACCAAGACAGTCCATTGGCCCCTCCACTTT. As protein: CSARTKTVHWPLHF.

This clonotype was seen at least ten times. The V gene is TRBV20-1, the J gene TRBJ2-6; 9 bases align to TRBD1. The CDR3 is 17 residues long. The germline gives CDR1 DFQATT, CDR2 SNEGSKA (reference sequence). Germline trimming cut 3 bases from V and 0 bases from J; bases unmatched to any gene: 6. DNA of the CDR3: TGCAGTGCTAGGTTGACAGGGGGGAGCTCTGGGGCCAACGTCCTGACTTTC. Translation: CSARLTGGSSGANVLTF.

Details on this clonotype: A much larger clonotype is one base distant, so this may be a read error. The chain recombines TRBV29-1 with TRBJ2-7; D is undetermined. The CDR3 totals 12 residues. Trimming took off 3 bases at V and 5 bases at J, with 11 bases between the two ends. Germline CDR1 reads SQVTM; CDR2 reads ANQGSEA. The CDR3 loop is CSVEMSGHEQYF. The CDR3 DNA reads TGCAGCGTTGAGATGTCAGGTCACGAGCAGTACTTC.

Worth noting for this clonotype: Since a much larger clone is just one base distant, this may be a read error. As DNA, the CDR3 is TGTGCCAGCAAAACCGGACTAACGGGAGGCGAGACCCAGTACTTC. Residues: CASKTGLTGGETQYF. The gene calls are TRBV6-5 and TRBJ2-5; 7 bases are shared with TRBD2. The CDR3 covers 15 residues. V gave up 7 bases and J gave up 5 bases; unmatched junction bases: 13. Germline V CDR1 and CDR2: MNHEY, SVGAGI.

This clonotype was seen a few times. Possible read error: a much larger clone is one base away. This CDR3 reads CSVDAGGGYNGQFF. The CDR3 DNA sequence: TGCAGCGTTGATGCTGGCGGGGGCTACAATGGGCAGTTCTTC. This sequence joins TRBV29-1 and TRBJ2-1; a possible D gene is TRBD2 (7 bases). In germline, CDR1 is SQVTM, CDR2 ANQGSEA. The CDR3 loop spans 14 amino acids.

This clonotype has at least ten counts. The chain is built from TRBV4-3 and TRBJ2-5; D is possibly TRBD1 (5 bases). V was shortened by 0 bases and J by 6 bases, with 11 bases between the two germline ends. This CDR3 comprises 14 residues. Per germline, CDR1 LGHNA and CDR2 YSLEER. The CDR3 DNA reads as TGCGCCAGCAGCCAAGATCATACAGGAAAGACCCAGTACTTC. This encodes CASSQDHTGKTQYF.

Here the CDR3 DNA reads TGTGCCAGCAGCCGGGAGCGGGGTCGAGACACCCAGTACTTC. Amino acids: CASSRERGRDTQYF. The chain combines TRBV11-2 with TRBJ2-5, with 7 bases that match TRBD2. The CDR3 extends over 14 amino acids. The ends lost 5 bases at V and 8 bases at J; junction bases unmatched: 11. Looked up from germline, CDR1 is SGHAT and CDR2 is FQNNGV.

Details on this clonotype: With a much larger clone just one base away, this may be a read error. The V gene is TRBV20-1, the J gene TRBJ2-7; D gene unclear. Germline V gene data show CDR1 as DFQATT and CDR2 as SNEGSKA (reference sequence). This CDR3 region has 13 residues. V was clipped by 5 bases and J by 3 bases, with 14 bases between them. The CDR3 nucleotides read TGCAGTGCTTCGTCAGGCTTAGACTACGAGCAGTACTTC. Protein sequence: CSASSGLDYEQYF.

On this clonotype itself: Germline is not matched at one junction end, which may reflect a read error. The chain's CDR3 is CTSRRTSGGVGVLTF. For the CDR3, the DNA is TGTACCAGCAGGCGGACTAGCGGGGGGGTCGGCGTCCTGACTTTC. The genes are TRBV6-1 and TRBJ2-6; 15 bases map to TRBD2. CDR3 length equals 15 residues. CDR1 and CDR2 from the germline V gene are MNHNS and SASEGT.

In its sample, this clonotype was seen a few times. One end of the junction is discordant with germline, which a read error may explain. The rearrangement links TRBV29-1 to TRBJ1-2; TRBD1 is a possible D gene (6 bases). The CDR3 length is 17 residues. Germline values: CDR1 SQVTM, CDR2 ANQGSEA. The CDR3 nucleotides read TGCAGCGTTGAAGATCTTACCGGGAGTCAGGGGACCGGTGGCTACACTTTC. Its protein is CSVEDLTGSQGTGGYTF.

In regard to this clonotype: This sequence may be a read error, since a much larger clone differs from it by one base. This rearrangement joins TRBV29-1 to TRBJ2-1; the match to TRBD2 covers 8 bases. This CDR3 region has 14 residues. The germline V gene has CDR1 SQVTM and CDR2 ANQGSEA. V gave up 8 bases and J gave up 7 bases; unmatched junction bases: 13. CDR3 residues: CSIAVSGSFNEQFF. CDR3 bases: TGCAGCATTGCGGTCAGCGGGAGCTTTAATGAGCAGTTCTTC.